Detailed here is one TCR beta chain. Its target is unknown. The sample is drawn from a study of vaccination effects on CD4 cells after COVID-19. Across the whole study: Post-vaccine sampling took place a median of 72 days after the second dose.

Assay used: immunoSEQ multiplex PCR; TCRdb lists only in-frame clones, some missing. The sample consists of 30,000 to 35,000 clones, approximately 77% of them appearing once. An approximately ten-day culture period preceded the isolation of CD4+ T cells. A PCR test confirmed that the person had SARS-CoV-2 infection between March and December 2020. Two-dose BNT162b2 or mRNA-1273 vaccination was given to participants. Per germline, CDR1 LNHDA and CDR2 SQIVND (reference sequence). The CDR3 totals 17 residues. Trimming took 7 bases from V and 2 from J, leaving 24 bases between them. Study findings and constraints: Predominantly, the post-vaccine spike-reactive clones of convalescents comprised new vaccine-induced clones. Few convalescent patients were included, and no early post-infection timepoints were sampled.

The source was CD4+ T cells from PBMCs cultured without peptide, collected after COVID-19 vaccination. The clonotype was recovered from a human donor who had a prior SARS-CoV-2 infection. This rearrangement joins TRBV19 to TRBJ2-7, with D possibly matching TRBD2 (7 bases). The CDR3 reads CASTHQAGADTTYEQYF. The CDR3 nucleotides read TGTGCCAGTACCCATCAGGCGGGGGCCGACACCACCTACGAGCAGTACTTC.